The 9 T cell receptor beta chains given below trace back to one sample, sequenced in a study of tumor-infiltrating lymphocytes in primary liver carcinoma. Priming with a constant-region primer yielded TCR beta cDNA from around 540 ng total RNA. Three nested multiplex PCR rounds of slightly modified ARM-PCR generated TCR beta libraries. Use of TRBV1-TRBV30 forward primers with a C-beta reverse primer characterized the first two PCR rounds, which lasted 10 cycles each. TCRdb re-called the multiplex PCR reads through MiXCR, storing one row per CDR3 protein. The sample has fewer than 400,000 distinct CDR3 sequences, 65% seen once. Both blood RNA, taken from unsorted whole blood, and germline DNA were extracted. The specimen was peripheral blood. The origin of the receptors is a man aged 35 to 55 with primary liver carcinoma and hepatitis B virus infection.

With regard to this clonotype: This may arise from a read error, as a much more abundant clone is one base away. The V gene is TRBV6-1, the J gene TRBJ1-6, with D possibly being TRBD1 (5 bases). CDR1 is MNHNS, CDR2 SASEGT, per germline. Trimming took 5 bases from V and 10 from J, leaving 18 bases between them. There are 15 residues in the CDR3. The CDR3 is CASSQGLRGQSPLHF. DNA for the CDR3: TGTGCCAGCAGTCAGGGACTCCGAGGGCAGTCACCCCTCCACTTT.

The chain combines TRBV5-1 with TRBJ2-2; a possible D gene is TRBD1 (7 bases). This CDR3 has 16 residues. CDR1 and CDR2 (germline): SGHRS, YFSETQ. Trimming shortened V by 4 bases and J by 5 bases, and 18 bases separated the two germline ends. The CDR3 protein is CASSPPGQAGTGELFF. CDR3 DNA sequence: TGCGCCAGCAGCCCGCCTGGACAGGCGGGGACCGGGGAGCTGTTTTTT.

Details on this clonotype: This may come from a read error, since a much larger clone is one base off. The chain uses TRBV10-3 and TRBJ1-2; a weak D match, TRBD1 (5 bases). Trimming took 6 bases from V and 8 from J, leaving 10 bases between them. Per germline, CDR1 ENHRY and CDR2 SYGVKD. CDR3 length: 11 amino acids. CDR3 DNA: TGTGCCATCAGCCCGACAGAAGGCTACACCTTC. Protein: CAISPTEGYTF.

Remarks on this clonotype: This may come from a read error, since a much larger clone is one base off. V is TRBV6-6 and J is TRBJ2-7, with D uncertain. Germline CDR1 and CDR2: MNHNY and SVGAGI (reference sequence). CDR3 length: 12 residues. V was pared by 3 bases and J by 0 bases, with 3 bases between. The CDR3 DNA is TGTGCCAGCAGTTATAACTCCTACGAGCAGTACTTC. Translating gives CASSYNSYEQYF.

This clonotype came up a few times. This likely comes from a read error, as the CDR3 has no conserved phenylalanine or tryptophan at its end. The chain recombines TRBV6-2 or TRBV6-3 with TRBJ2-1; D is ambiguous. Trimming left V 6 bases short and J 9 bases short, with 9 bases between. The CDR3 length is 11 residues. Per the germline V gene, CDR1 is MNHEY and CDR2 is SVGEGT. CDR3 amino acids: CASRFVAEQFL. CDR3 coding DNA: TGTGCCAGCAGATTTGTGGCTGAGCAGTTCTTA.

On this clonotype itself: Its ends do not fully match the called genes, so a read error is possible. The CDR3 bases are TGCAGCGATTCGGGGAAAGGGGCCTACGAGCAGTACTTT. Translation gives CSDSGKGAYEQYF. This rearrangement joins TRBV29-1 to TRBJ2-7; D might be TRBD1 or TRBD2, each matching 5 bases. Germline V CDR1 and CDR2: SQVTM, ANQGSEA. CDR3 length equals 13 residues.

A few counts support this clonotype. The junction differs from germline at one of its ends, possibly a read error. J is TRBJ2-1 and V is TRBV11-3; 7 nucleotides match TRBD2. The CDR3 has 12 residues. Germline assignment: CDR1 SGHNT and CDR2 YENEEA. The CDR3 coding sequence is TGTGCCAGCAGTCTGGGGGGGAATGGGCAGTTCTTC. Its protein is CASSLGGNGQFF.

About this clonotype: The CDR3 ends on some other residue instead of the conserved phenylalanine or tryptophan, so this is likely a read error. The DNA for the CDR3 is TGCGCCAGGACCACGGGACGGTCCTCCTACGAGCAGTACCTC. Amino acid sequence: CARTTGRSSYEQYL. The rearrangement joins TRBV11-1 to TRBJ2-7; D tentatively reads TRBD1 or TRBD2 (5 bases each). Germline V gene lookup returns CDR1 SGHAT and CDR2 FQDESV (reference sequence). This CDR3 contains 14 residues.

This clonotype was detected ten times or more. V is TRBV29-1 and J is TRBJ2-3; TRBD1 matches at 8 bases. V dropped 5 bases and J dropped 6; count of bases not matched to a gene: 4. Germline V lookup: CDR1 SQVTM, CDR2 ANQGSEA. CDR3 length: 12 residues. The CDR3 nucleotides are TGCAGCGTTTCCAGGGGGCAGGATACGCAGTATTTT. It yields the protein CSVSRGQDTQYF.